This T cell receptor (beta chain) was profiled in a study of blood T cell repertoires in COVID-19. Study-wide context: Sites in the United States, Italy and Spain provided acute and convalescent COVID-19 samples. T cells, B-cell-depleted T cells, or PBMCs provided the cDNA or gDNA that served as material.

This clone turned up a few times. V shed 3 bases, J shed 5 bases, and the junction held 8 bases outside the gene matches. The germline V gene encodes CDR1 PRHDT and CDR2 FYEKMQ (reference sequence). There are 15 residues in the CDR3. TCRdb's copy holds only in-frame clones and misses some; the assay was immunoSEQ multiplex PCR. The repertoire includes about 190,000 clones, over 75% of them detected once, and 2.8% sits in the top ten. The origin of this receptor is a woman of 80 years or more with active or convalescent COVID-19. This chain uses TRBV13 with TRBJ2-7; 9 bases fit TRBD1. Source material: peripheral blood. CDR3 amino acids: CASSLQQGAKNEQYF. For the CDR3, the DNA is TGTGCCAGCAGCTTGCAACAGGGGGCGAAGAACGAGCAGTACTTC.